This TCR beta chain was sequenced during a study of cytomegalovirus exposure and HLA in healthy donors. Study as a whole: Earlier findings included about 120 million unique TCR beta sequences obtained from some 180 million T cells. Membership in the Caucasian-associated ancestry cluster was found for about 84% of fewer than 450 genotyped donors.

V lost 1 base, J lost 7 bases, and 8 bases lay in between. Germline loops: CDR1 SGHAT, CDR2 FQNNGV. The length of the CDR3 is 14 residues. Study-wide results and caveats: TCR beta V- and J-gene trimming was later associated with a missense DCLRE1C variant. An analysis was carried out later, and it reportedly showed fewer N-insertions in an Asian-associated ancestry cluster than the approximately 700-donor mean.

Of note for this clone: Its matching antigen is unknown.

The PCR made use of 60 Vbeta and 13 Jbeta primers. Libraries were prepared by immunoSEQ multiplex PCR; TCRdb keeps only in-frame clonotypes and omits some of them. The repertoire consists of about 190,000 clones, with roughly 80% occurring once and the leading ten covering around 1.6%. Sequenced input: PBMCs. The genes are TRBV11-2 and TRBJ1-6; D is unresolved. This receptor was obtained from a woman under 30 in good health and CMV-seronegative. In DNA, the CDR3 is TGTGCCAGCAGCTTAGCACAGCTAAATTCACCCCTCCACTTT. Amino acids: CASSLAQLNSPLHF.